This entry lists 16 T cell receptor beta chains sequenced from one sample in a study of cytomegalovirus exposure and HLA in healthy donors. The PCR employed 60 Vbeta primers together with 13 Jbeta primers. Assay: immunoSEQ multiplex PCR; the TCRdb copy retains only in-frame clones and omits some. Found here are approximately 260,000 clones, just under 85% of them singletons; the top ten hold about 2%. The sample taken for sequencing was PBMCs. The receptors were sampled from a middle-aged woman in good health and CMV-seropositive.

The chain couples TRBV5-6 to TRBJ1-1; 8 bases are a match to TRBD1. The CDR3 runs to 18 residues. Germline V lookup: CDR1 SGHDT, CDR2 YYEEEE. J gave up 7 bases and V 0 bases, and 17 bases lay outside the gene matches. The CDR3 nucleotides read TGTGCCAGCAGCTTGGAGGCCAGGGGGGGCAGGGGGCAGGGTGAAGCTTTCTTT. Protein: CASSLEARGGRGQGEAFF.

The rearrangement links TRBV28 to TRBJ2-3; tentatively, D is TRBD1 (5 bases). V gave up 8 bases and J gave up 3 bases, with 18 bases separating them. This CDR3 has 15 amino acids. Looked up from germline, CDR1 is MDHEN and CDR2 is SYDVKM. CDR3 sequence: CASVKRKGLTDTQYF. The CDR3 DNA is TGTGCCAGCGTAAAGAGGAAGGGGTTGACAGATACGCAGTATTTT.

The rearrangement joins TRBV6-5 to TRBJ1-2; D is ambiguous. The CDR3 has 15 residues. Germline assignment: CDR1 MNHEY and CDR2 SVGAGI. V was clipped by 0 bases and J by 8 bases, with 16 bases between them. CDR3 in amino acids: CASSYSIGVKWGYTF. The CDR3, as DNA: TGTGCCAGCAGTTACTCGATCGGGGTAAAGTGGGGCTACACCTTC.

The chain employs TRBV6-1 and TRBJ2-1, with TRBD2 matching 10 bases. V dropped 2 bases and J dropped 9; count of bases not matched to a gene: 13. The CDR3 is made up of 17 amino acids. The germline V gene has CDR1 MNHNS and CDR2 SASEGT. For the CDR3, the DNA is TGTGCCAGCAGTGAAACCCTTGGAGCGGGAGGGCCGATTGAGCAGTTCTTC. It is translated as CASSETLGAGGPIEQFF.

V and J are TRBV7-8 and TRBJ2-7; tentative D call: TRBD2 (6 bases). Germline V CDR1 and CDR2: SGHVS, FQNEAQ. The V end was cut by 4 bases, the J end by 6 bases, with 16 bases between. The CDR3 is made up of 14 amino acids. This CDR3 is CASSSPGLPIEQYF. The CDR3 region has the DNA TGTGCCAGCAGCTCTCCGGGACTGCCCATCGAGCAGTACTTC.

The chain links TRBV7-2 to TRBJ2-3; D is unresolved. Germline V CDR1 and CDR2: SGHTA, FQGNSA. Trimming shortened V by 1 base and J by 6 bases, and 14 bases separated the two germline ends. This CDR3 is built from 15 residues. CDR3 coding DNA: TGTGCCAGCAGCTTAGAAAATCAGTCGTGGGATACGCAGTATTTT. This codes for CASSLENQSWDTQYF.

This clone has a handful of counts. The chain couples TRBV5-1 to TRBJ2-3; D unresolved. The CDR3 sequence is 14 residues long. Per germline, CDR1 SGHRS and CDR2 YFSETQ. Trimming left V 0 bases short and J 1 base short, with 6 bases between. The CDR3 DNA is TGCGCCAGCAGCTTGGCGGTGGGCACAGATACGCAGTATTTT. Its protein is CASSLAVGTDTQYF. Variable domain in full (rest from reference TRBV5-1 and TRBJ2-3): KAGVTQTPRYLIKTRGQQVTLSCSPISGHRSVSWYQQTPGQGLQFLFEYFSETQRNKGNFPGRFSGRQFSNSRSEMNVSTLELGDSALYLCASSLAVGTDTQYFGPGTRLTVL.

The chain has TRBV2 and TRBJ2-2; 16 nucleotides align to TRBD2. In germline, CDR1 is SNHLY, CDR2 FYNNEI. The CDR3 totals 17 residues. J lost 4 bases, V lost 8 bases, and 7 bases had no gene match. CDR3 in DNA: TGTGCCAGCGGGGGACTAGCGGGAGGGCCTTTCACCGGGGAGCTGTTTTTT. The encoded protein is CASGGLAGGPFTGELFF.

This chain joins TRBV5-1 and TRBJ2-7; the match to TRBD1 covers 11 bases. Germline lookup yields CDR1 SGHRS and CDR2 YFSETQ. The CDR3 contains 16 residues. Trimming cost V 0 bases and J 4 bases; bases outside gene matches: 6. The CDR3 nucleotides are TGCGCCAGCAGCTTGGCCGTGGGACAGGGGGAATACGAGCAGTACTTC. Translated: CASSLAVGQGEYEQYF.

The chain carries TRBV9 and TRBJ2-3; no firm D call. This CDR3 contains 15 residues. The V gene's germline CDR1 is SGDLS and CDR2 YYNGEE. V lost 0 bases and J lost 2, with 10 bases in between. CDR3 in DNA: TGTGCCAGCAGCGTAGAGCAGGTGTTCACAGATACGCAGTATTTT. Translating it yields CASSVEQVFTDTQYF.

This CDR3 is CASSISPGTGNTIYF. In DNA form, the CDR3 reads TGTGCCAGTAGTATTTCGCCGGGTACTGGAAACACCATATATTTT. The V call is TRBV19, the J call TRBJ1-3; D not resolved. The CDR3 runs 15 residues. V was shortened by 3 bases and J by 2 bases, with 11 bases between the two germline ends. Per the germline V gene, CDR1 is LNHDA and CDR2 is SQIVND (reference sequence).

The DNA for the CDR3 is TGTGCCAGCAGCGTTCCGGGACTAGCGAACAATGAGCAGTTCTTC. Its protein product is CASSVPGLANNEQFF. The rearrangement uses TRBV9 and TRBJ2-1; 10 nucleotides align to TRBD2. The CDR3 runs 15 residues. Trimming at V came to 2 bases and at J to 5 bases, leaving 4 bases not matched to a gene. Per the germline V gene, CDR1 is SGDLS and CDR2 is YYNGEE.

The V gene is TRBV25-1, the J gene TRBJ1-2, with a weak D call TRBD1 (6 bases). This CDR3 is 15 amino acids long. Deletions cut 0 bases from V and 5 bases from J, with 13 bases between. From germline, CDR1 is MGHDK and CDR2 SYGVNS. The CDR3 DNA reads as TGTGCCAGCAGTGAATATAGTCCAGGGGAGTATGGCTACACCTTC. The encoded protein is CASSEYSPGEYGYTF.

The chain employs TRBV18 and TRBJ2-7; perhaps TRBD1 as D (5 bases). The CDR3 runs 13 residues. Germline-derived CDR1 and CDR2 are KGHSH and LQKENI. Deletions cut 2 bases from V and 2 bases from J, with 7 bases between. CDR3 in DNA: TGTGCCAGCTCACCATCGGACACCTACGAGCAGTACTTC. It yields the protein CASSPSDTYEQYF.

Here the CDR3 reads CASRASHSQYYEQYF. The CDR3 DNA reads TGTGCCAGTAGGGCCAGCCACAGTCAATATTACGAGCAGTACTTC. This chain links TRBV19 with TRBJ2-7; D gene uncertain. Germline lookup yields CDR1 LNHDA and CDR2 SQIVND (reference sequence). The CDR3 is 15 amino acids. V was trimmed by 6 bases and J by 4 bases, leaving 19 bases between them. Using reference TRBV19 and TRBJ2-7 for the parts outside the CDR3, the full variable domain is DGGITQSPKYLFRKEGQNVTLSCEQNLNHDAMYWYRQDPGQGLRLIYYSQIVNDFQKGDIAEGYSVSREKKESFPLTVTSAQKNPTAFYLCASRASHSQYYEQYFGPGTRLTVT.

The J gene is TRBJ2-2, the V gene TRBV7-2, with D maybe TRBD2 (6 bases). The V gene's germline CDR1 is SGHTA and CDR2 FQGNSA. This CDR3 region has 13 residues. The germline V and J ends were trimmed by 4 bases and 4 bases, with 7 bases remaining between them. CDR3 in DNA: TGTGCCAGCAGCTGGAGGGTCACCGGGGAGCTGTTTTTT. This codes for CASSWRVTGELFF.